These 20 T cell receptor beta chains came from one sample sequenced in a study of blood T cell repertoires in COVID-19. Sequencing used immunoSEQ multiplex PCR; TCRdb keeps in-frame clones, though not all of them. The data show tens of thousands of clones, with 75% to 95% seen just once and over 10% held by the top ten. Sequenced: peripheral blood. The receptors were sampled from a human donor with active COVID-19. The donor label of this sample is uncertain.

The chain uses TRBV7-2 and TRBJ2-5, with D perhaps TRBD1 (6 bases). The V gene lost 5 bases and the J gene lost 1 base, with 8 bases spanning the gap. The V gene's germline CDR1 is SGHTA and CDR2 FQGNSA. The CDR3 covers 13 residues. CDR3 sequence: CASSRGGQETQYF. The DNA of the CDR3 is TGTGCCAGCAGCCGAGGGGGCCAAGAGACCCAGTACTTC. The full variable domain, rest sourced from reference TRBV7-2 and TRBJ2-5, is GAGVSQSPSNKVTEKGKDVELRCDPISGHTALYWYRQSLGQGLEFLIYFQGNSAPDKSGLPSDRFSAERTGGSVSTLTIQRTQQEDSAVYLCASSRGGQETQYFGPGTRLLVL.

The rearrangement uses TRBV28 and TRBJ2-1; 13 bases line up with TRBD2. The trim removed 5 bases at V and 8 bases at J, leaving 9 bases unmatched. This CDR3 comprises 16 residues. The germline V gene has CDR1 MDHEN and CDR2 SYDVKM. The chain's CDR3 is CASSTPTGLAGYEQFF. The CDR3 DNA reads as TGTGCCAGCAGTACCCCGACGGGACTAGCGGGATATGAGCAGTTCTTC. Full variable domain (rest looked up from reference TRBV28 and TRBJ2-1): DVKVTQSSRYLVKRTGEKVFLECVQDMDHENMFWYRQDPGLGLRLIYFSYDVKMKEKGDIPEGYSVSREKKERFSLILESASTNQTSMYLCASSTPTGLAGYEQFFGPGTRLTVL.

The chain employs TRBV6-6 and TRBJ2-3; D perhaps matches TRBD1 (6 bases). The germline V and J ends were trimmed by 7 bases and 4 bases, with 9 bases remaining between them. The CDR3 extends over 12 amino acids. CDR1 and CDR2 from the germline V gene are MNHNY and SVGAGI (reference sequence). The CDR3 is CASTQGPDTQYF. The CDR3 DNA reads TGTGCCAGCACTCAGGGGCCAGATACGCAGTATTTT.

The chain uses TRBV5-4 and TRBJ2-5; TRBD2 aligns across 8 bases. CDR3 size: 16 residues. Trimming at V came to 4 bases and at J to 4 bases, leaving 12 bases not matched to a gene. Germline CDR1 and CDR2: SGHNT and YYREEE (reference sequence). The CDR3 coding sequence is TGTGCCAGCAGCCGAGTTAGCGGGGAGGGTAGAGAGACCCAGTACTTC. It specifies CASSRVSGEGRETQYF.

The chain is built from TRBV21-1 and TRBJ2-7; the table gives TRBD1 as D, unverified against the DNA. TRBV21-1 is listed as a pseudogene. The length of the CDR3 is 14 residues. The CDR3 nucleotides are TGTGCCAGCAGCGAAACGGACAGGGGGTACGAGCAGTACTTC. The encoded protein is CASSETDRGYEQYF.

The V call is TRBV4-3, the J call TRBJ2-5, with a possible D match to TRBD1 (6 bases). The CDR3 extends over 14 amino acids. V was shortened by 8 bases and J by 0 bases, with 13 bases between the two germline ends. Per germline, CDR1 LGHNA and CDR2 YSLEER. CDR3 DNA sequence: TGCGCCAGCTTACACCGGGACAACCAAGAGACCCAGTACTTC. Translation: CASLHRDNQETQYF.

The chain links TRBV3-1 (or the pseudogene TRBV3-2) to TRBJ2-1, with 8 bases aligning to TRBD2. Per the germline V gene, CDR1 is LGHDT and CDR2 is YNNKEL (reference sequence). The V and J ends lost 6 bases and 5 bases, in that order; junction bases with no gene match: 15. There are 17 residues in the CDR3. The DNA for the CDR3 is TGTGCCAGCAGTCTTTCTTTAGCGGGAAAATGGAACAATGAGCAGTTCTTC. Translating it yields CASSLSLAGKWNNEQFF.

This sequence joins TRBV5-1 and TRBJ2-1; TRBD2 aligns across 9 bases. Trimming at V came to 0 bases and at J to 8 bases, leaving 3 bases not matched to a gene. This CDR3 spans 14 amino acids. Germline V lookup: CDR1 SGHRS, CDR2 YFSETQ. As DNA, the CDR3 is TGCGCCAGCAGCTTGGGTAGCGGGGGCGATGAGCAGTTCTTC. This sequence encodes CASSLGSGGDEQFF.

This chain connects TRBV5-1 to TRBJ2-1; TRBD2 agrees at 12 bases. This CDR3 is built from 16 residues. CDR1 is SGHRS and CDR2 is YFSETQ in the germline V gene. Trimming took 4 bases from V and 4 from J; bases not matched to a gene: 6. The CDR3 loop is CASSPRTSGAYNEQFF. CDR3 DNA: TGCGCCAGCAGCCCTCGGACTAGCGGGGCTTACAATGAGCAGTTCTTC.

V usage is TRBV7-2 and J usage is TRBJ1-4; 7 bases are shared with TRBD1. CDR3 size: 16 residues. V gave up 4 bases and J gave up 0 bases; unmatched junction bases: 5. Germline-derived CDR1 and CDR2 are SGHTA and FQGNSA. CDR3 DNA sequence: TGTGCCAGCAGCTCGGGACAGCCCACAACTAATGAAAAACTGTTTTTT. This encodes CASSSGQPTTNEKLFF. The variable domain in full, with the rest retrieved from reference TRBV7-2 and TRBJ1-4, is GAGVSQSPSNKVTEKGKDVELRCDPISGHTALYWYRQSLGQGLEFLIYFQGNSAPDKSGLPSDRFSAERTGGSVSTLTIQRTQQEDSAVYLCASSSGQPTTNEKLFFGSGTQLSVL.

The CDR3, as DNA: TGCGCCAGCAGCTTGGGCGACACCCGGGGGTGGGAGCAGTACTTC. Protein: CASSLGDTRGWEQYF. This chain joins TRBV5-1 and TRBJ2-7, with a weak D call TRBD2 (6 bases). CDR1 SGHRS and CDR2 YFSETQ come from the germline V gene. The CDR3 length is 15 residues. V lost 0 bases, J lost 7 bases, and 17 bases lay in between.

CDR3 sequence: CASSVGQGRHQPQHF. Here the CDR3 DNA reads TGTGCCAGCAGCGTAGGGCAGGGAAGGCATCAGCCCCAGCATTTT. The genes are TRBV9 and TRBJ1-5; D might be TRBD1 (5 bases). Germline V gene sequence: CDR1 SGDLS, CDR2 YYNGEE. This CDR3 spans 15 amino acids. Trimming left V 0 bases short and J 5 bases short, with 12 bases between.

The DNA of the CDR3 is TGTGCCAGCAGCCAAGCTTCTTTTTGGACAGGGGTTTCATTGTACGAGCAGTACTTC. Encoded protein: CASSQASFWTGVSLYEQYF. V and J are TRBV3-1 (or the pseudogene TRBV3-2) and TRBJ2-7, with TRBD1 matching 9 bases. The ends lost 1 base at V and 4 bases at J; junction bases unmatched: 17. Germline V gene sequence: CDR1 LGHDT, CDR2 YNNKEL (reference sequence). The CDR3 length is 19 residues.

The chain uses TRBV11-2 and TRBJ2-5; tentatively, D is TRBD2 (6 bases). The germline V gene encodes CDR1 SGHAT and CDR2 FQNNGV. The CDR3 length is 18 residues. V lost 5 bases to trimming and J lost 1 base, with 23 bases between them. The CDR3 coding sequence is TGTGCCAGCAGCCAAATACTCGGGAGAAAGACCTTCCAAGAGACCCAGTACTTC. This gives the protein CASSQILGRKTFQETQYF.

This chain links TRBV30 with TRBJ2-7; D call uncertain. CDR1 and CDR2 (germline): GTSNPN, SVGIG (reference sequence). Trimming removed 8 bases at V and 7 bases at J, with 15 bases between. The CDR3 length is 11 residues. The CDR3 protein is CAGDRSAEQYF. CDR3 nucleotides: TGTGCCGGAGATCGGAGTGCTGAGCAGTACTTC.

CDR3 coding DNA: TGTGCCAGCAGCAAGAGACAGGGAGAGAACACTGAAGCTTTCTTT. This encodes CASSKRQGENTEAFF. The gene calls are TRBV7-2 and TRBJ1-1; 7 nucleotides align to TRBD1. The germline V gene encodes CDR1 SGHTA and CDR2 FQGNSA. The CDR3 totals 15 residues. The V and J ends lost 5 bases and 1 base, in that order; junction bases with no gene match: 7.

The chain employs TRBV28 and TRBJ2-6, with 8 nucleotides matching TRBD1. V shed 6 bases and J 2 bases; nucleotides not matched to a gene: 3. CDR1 MDHEN and CDR2 SYDVKM come from the germline V gene. The CDR3 spans 15 residues. The CDR3, as DNA: TGTGCCAGCAGGATACAGGGGGCTGGGGCCAACGTCCTGACTTTC. Translated, it gives CASRIQGAGANVLTF.

The chain joins TRBV7-3 to TRBJ2-5, with unresolved D. Germline CDR1 is SGHTA and CDR2 is FQGTGA. The CDR3 is 15 residues long. Trimming removed 0 bases from V and 0 bases from J, with 8 bases in between. CDR3 region: CASSLTRNNQETQYF. Written as DNA, the CDR3 is TGTGCCAGCAGCTTAACGAGGAACAACCAAGAGACCCAGTACTTC.

The chain links TRBV5-1 to TRBJ2-7; D remains unclear. Germline lookup yields CDR1 SGHRS and CDR2 YFSETQ. V shed 1 base and J shed 5 bases, with 13 bases lying between them. The CDR3 is 14 residues long. The CDR3 is CASSLRRGYNEQYF. The CDR3 DNA reads TGCGCCAGCAGCTTGCGTCGCGGTTACAACGAGCAGTACTTC.

V is TRBV30 and J is TRBJ2-7, with 7 bases identical to TRBD2. Trimming took 2 bases from V and 6 from J; bases not matched to a gene: 1. This CDR3 has 11 amino acids. Germline values: CDR1 GTSNPN, CDR2 SVGIG (reference sequence). Here the CDR3 DNA reads TGTGCCTGGAGTTGGGGGGGCGAGCAGTACTTC. It encodes CAWSWGGEQYF.